This record covers a single T cell receptor (beta chain). The data originate from a study of blood T cell repertoires in COVID-19. TCRdb's table, derived via immunoSEQ multiplex PCR, lists solely in-frame clones and lacks some. Of around 70,000 clones in the sample, about 89% were seen once. CDR3 length: 13 amino acids. Germline assignment: CDR1 MNHEY and CDR2 SVGEGT. Trimming took 5 bases from V and 7 from J, leaving 14 bases between them. Specimen: peripheral blood. The chain is built from TRBV6-2 or TRBV6-3 and TRBJ1-2; D is perhaps TRBD1 (6 bases). This sequence originates from a human donor in a cohort sampled during active COVID-19. In nucleotides, the CDR3 is TGTGCCAGCAGTCGGACAGCTGATGGTGGCTACACCTTC. It encodes CASSRTADGGYTF.